The 20 T cell receptor beta chains below were found in one sample sequenced in a study of blood T cell repertoires in COVID-19. Using immunoSEQ multiplex PCR, the repertoire was profiled, and TCRdb retains in-frame clones only, with some absent. The repertoire includes 90,000 to 130,000 clones, about 81% of them detected once, and approximately 7.9% sits in the top ten. Sequenced sample: peripheral blood. The receptors derive from a man in his 70s with acute or convalescent COVID-19.

This chain links TRBV3-1 (or the pseudogene TRBV3-2) with TRBJ2-2; 9 nucleotides align to TRBD1. The V gene's germline CDR1 is LGHDT and CDR2 YNNKEL (reference sequence). The CDR3 totals 15 residues. The V segment lost 4 bases and the J segment 2 bases; nucleotides outside the gene matches: 2. CDR3 residues: CASSRDRVNTGELFF. In nucleotides, the CDR3 is TGTGCCAGCAGCCGGGACAGGGTAAACACCGGGGAGCTGTTTTTT.

This chain joins TRBV9 and TRBJ2-1; 7 nucleotides agree with TRBD2. Trimming removed 0 bases from V and 7 bases from J; junction bases left unmatched: 4. Germline CDR1 SGDLS, CDR2 YYNGEE. The CDR3 is 14 amino acids. The DNA for the CDR3 is TGTGCCAGCAGCGTAGTTGGTAGCGGGAATGAGCAGTTCTTC. This sequence encodes CASSVVGSGNEQFF.

This clone appeared a single time. This chain joins TRBV12-3 or TRBV12-4 and TRBJ1-3; the D is unclear. V was pared by 3 bases and J by 4 bases, with 7 bases between. This CDR3 is 13 amino acids long. This CDR3 is CASSLAGGNTIYF. The CDR3 DNA is TGTGCCAGCAGTTTGGCAGGAGGAAACACCATATATTTT.

The rearrangement joins TRBV18 to TRBJ2-3, with D possibly being TRBD1 (6 bases). The germline V gene has CDR1 KGHSH and CDR2 LQKENI. The CDR3 has 15 amino acids. V dropped 5 bases and J dropped 2 bases, with 14 bases sitting between them. The chain's CDR3 is CASSFSDRNTDTQYF. The CDR3 DNA reads as TGTGCCAGCTCATTTTCGGACAGAAACACAGATACGCAGTATTTT.

V gene TRBV5-1 combines with J gene TRBJ2-1, with D possibly TRBD2 on 6 matching bases. The CDR3 runs 14 residues. Germline V CDR1 and CDR2: SGHRS, YFSETQ. Trimming took 4 bases from V and 4 from J, leaving 12 bases between them. CDR3 protein: CASSLSREYNEQFF. For the CDR3, the DNA is TGCGCCAGCAGCCTCTCACGGGAGTACAATGAGCAGTTCTTC.

The count of this clone is one. The chain employs TRBV19 and TRBJ1-2; D is undetermined. The CDR3 spans 15 residues. Germline-derived CDR1 and CDR2 are LNHDA and SQIVND (reference sequence). V was clipped by 8 bases and J by 7 bases, with 23 bases between them. The CDR3 DNA follows: TGTGCCAGTCACAGCGGTGGGAAGGGCCTATTTGGCTACACCTTC. This sequence encodes CASHSGGKGLFGYTF.

This clone is a singleton in its sample. The rearrangement uses TRBV15 and TRBJ1-5; D not resolved. The CDR3 is made up of 13 amino acids. CDR1 and CDR2 (germline): LNHNV, YYDKDF (reference sequence). V dropped 0 bases and J dropped 6 bases, with 6 bases sitting between them. CDR3 protein: CATSRDFGQPQHF. CDR3 DNA: TGTGCCACCAGCAGAGATTTCGGTCAGCCCCAGCATTTT.

This sequence joins TRBV30 and TRBJ2-1; D is possibly TRBD2 (6 bases). From germline, CDR1 is GTSNPN and CDR2 SVGIG (reference sequence). CDR3 length: 16 residues. Trimming stripped 0 bases from V and 2 bases from J, with 14 bases between. The CDR3 DNA sequence: TGTGCCTGGAGTGTAAGGGCGGGGATGCCCTACAATGAGCAGTTCTTC. The encoded protein is CAWSVRAGMPYNEQFF.

The J gene is TRBJ2-7, the V gene TRBV6-5; TRBD2 matches 7 bases. Germline CDR1 reads MNHEY; CDR2 reads SVGAGI. The CDR3 contains 14 residues. V gave up 6 bases and J gave up 6 bases; unmatched junction bases: 11. For the CDR3, the DNA is TGTGCCAGCAGACCATTCGGGAGGTCATCCGAGCAGTACTTC. Its protein is CASRPFGRSSEQYF.

The rearrangement joins TRBV10-3 to TRBJ1-1; maybe TRBD1 (5 bases). The CDR3 covers 14 residues. The ends were cut back, 0 bases at V and 11 bases at J, with 16 bases in the middle. Germline values: CDR1 ENHRY, CDR2 SYGVKD. In nucleotides, the CDR3 is TGTGCCATCAGTGAGTCGTCGTCAGGGCATGAGGCTTTCTTT. The encoded protein is CAISESSSGHEAFF.

The J gene is TRBJ2-3, the V gene TRBV29-1; D is unclear. The CDR3 totals 13 residues. Trimming left V 0 bases short and J 6 bases short, with 10 bases between. CDR1 is SQVTM and CDR2 is ANQGSEA in the germline V gene. CDR3 amino acids: CSVEDDRRDTQYF. The DNA of the CDR3 is TGCAGCGTTGAAGACGATCGGCGGGATACGCAGTATTTT.

This clone was detected a few times. The chain has TRBV24-1 and TRBJ2-7; D possibly corresponds to TRBD2 (5 bases). CDR1 is KGHDR and CDR2 is SFDVKD in the germline V gene. Trimming stripped 4 bases from V and 6 bases from J, with 9 bases between. The CDR3 is 12 amino acids. The CDR3 reads CATSDQRAEQYF. The DNA of the CDR3 is TGTGCCACCAGTGACCAGAGGGCCGAGCAGTACTTC.

This clone is a singleton in its sample. The chain couples TRBV18 to TRBJ1-2; TRBD1 aligns across 8 bases. Germline CDR1 and CDR2: KGHSH and LQKENI. V gave up 3 bases and J gave up 7 bases; unmatched junction bases: 13. There are 16 residues in the CDR3. In DNA form, the CDR3 reads TGTGCCAGCTCACCGGATAGCAGGGGGCAAATCACTGGCTACACCTTC. This gives the protein CASSPDSRGQITGYTF. The complete variable domain, with remaining parts taken from reference TRBV18 and TRBJ1-2, reads NAGVMQNPRHLVRRRGQEARLRCSPMKGHSHVYWYRQLPEEGLKFMVYLQKENIIDESGMPKERFSAEFPKEGPSILRIQQVVRGDSAAYFCASSPDSRGQITGYTFGSGTRLTVV.

The rearrangement links TRBV27 to TRBJ1-5; D gene unclear. CDR3 length: 12 residues. With 5 bases removed from V and 4 bases from J, the gap between germline ends came to 6 bases. In germline, CDR1 is MNHEY, CDR2 SMNVEV (reference sequence). The chain's CDR3 is CASSNWNQPQHF. CDR3 coding DNA: TGTGCCAGCAGTAACTGGAATCAGCCCCAGCATTTT.

The chain combines TRBV9 with TRBJ1-6, with D uncertain. V lost 0 bases and J 8 bases, leaving 6 bases between the germline ends. CDR1 is SGDLS and CDR2 is YYNGEE in the germline V gene. This CDR3 is 13 amino acids long. This CDR3 reads CASSVADYSPLHF. In DNA form, the CDR3 reads TGTGCCAGCAGCGTAGCAGACTATTCACCCCTCCACTTT.

The rearrangement links TRBV9 to TRBJ2-7; TRBD2 aligns across 8 bases. Per the germline V gene, CDR1 is SGDLS and CDR2 is YYNGEE. The length of the CDR3 is 14 residues. The V gene end was trimmed by 4 bases and the J gene end by 3 bases; junction bases not matched to a gene: 6. Here the CDR3 DNA reads TGTGCCAGCAGCCCCGAAGGGACTAGCTACGAGCAGTACTTC. Translated, it gives CASSPEGTSYEQYF.

The chain recombines TRBV7-9 with TRBJ1-2; possible D gene TRBD1, 6 bases. V lost 4 bases and J 5 bases, leaving 8 bases between the germline ends. There are 12 residues in the CDR3. Germline V gives CDR1 SEHNR, CDR2 FQNEAQ (reference sequence). The CDR3 nucleotides read TGTGCCAGCAGCTCCGGGACATATGGCTACACCTTC. Translating it yields CASSSGTYGYTF.

The rearrangement uses TRBV9 and TRBJ2-2; D remains unclear. V lost 3 bases, J lost 8 bases, and 8 bases lay in between. This CDR3 has 12 amino acids. CDR1 is SGDLS and CDR2 is YYNGEE in the germline V gene. CDR3 sequence: CASSGSWGELFF. The CDR3 coding sequence is TGTGCCAGCAGCGGGAGCTGGGGGGAGCTGTTTTTT.

V and J are TRBV19 and TRBJ1-5; D is undetermined. V shed 4 bases and J shed 0 bases, with 16 bases lying between them. CDR1 and CDR2 from the germline V gene are LNHDA and SQIVND (reference sequence). The CDR3 covers 17 residues. CDR3 bases: TGTGCCAGTAGTACCCCTCTCACCTGGGCTAGCAATCAGCCCCAGCATTTT. Translating gives CASSTPLTWASNQPQHF.

As DNA, the CDR3 is TGTGCCAGCAGCGAAACTAGCGGGGCTAGGGGGGAGCAGTTCTTC. Protein product: CASSETSGARGEQFF. The rearrangement joins TRBV2 to TRBJ2-1; TRBD2 matches at 10 bases. Trimming cost V 6 bases and J 10 bases; bases outside gene matches: 12. There are 15 residues in the CDR3. Germline V gene lookup returns CDR1 SNHLY and CDR2 FYNNEI.